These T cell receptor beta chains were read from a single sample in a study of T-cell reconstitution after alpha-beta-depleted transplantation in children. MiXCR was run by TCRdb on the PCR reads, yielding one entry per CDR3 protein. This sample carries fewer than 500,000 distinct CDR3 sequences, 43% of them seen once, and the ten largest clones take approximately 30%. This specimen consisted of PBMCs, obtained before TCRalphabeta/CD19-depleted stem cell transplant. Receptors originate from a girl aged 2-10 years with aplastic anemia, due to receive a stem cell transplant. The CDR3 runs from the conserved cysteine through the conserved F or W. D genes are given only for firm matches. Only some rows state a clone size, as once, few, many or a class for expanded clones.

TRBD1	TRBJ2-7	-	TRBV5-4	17	CASSFGPGGGWDYEQYF	TGTGCCAGCAGCTTTGGGCCAGGGGGCGGCTGGGACTACGAGCAGTACTTC
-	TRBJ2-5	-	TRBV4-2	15	CASSQAGAAAETQYF	TGTGCCAGCAGCCAAGCAGGGGCAGCGGCAGAGACCCAGTACTTC
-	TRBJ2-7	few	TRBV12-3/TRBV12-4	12	CASSWKGLEQYF	TGTGCCAGCAGTTGGAAGGGGCTCGAGCAGTACTTC
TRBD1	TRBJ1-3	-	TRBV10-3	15	CAISESGRGTDTIYF	TGTGCCATCAGTGAGTCTGGCAGGGGGACGGACACCATATATTTT
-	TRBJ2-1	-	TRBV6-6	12	CASSYAGNEQFF	TGTGCCAGCAGTTACGCGGGGAATGAGCAGTTCTTC
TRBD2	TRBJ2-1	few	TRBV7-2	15	CASSSTSGRGNEQFF	TGTGCCAGCAGCTCGACTAGCGGGAGAGGCAATGAGCAGTTCTTC
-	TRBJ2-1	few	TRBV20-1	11	CSAWARPRQFF	TGCAGTGCATGGGCCCGTCCGAGGCAGTTCTTC
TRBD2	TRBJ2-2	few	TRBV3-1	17	CASSPTIGLATTGELFF	TGTGCCAGCAGCCCCACAATCGGACTAGCGACCACCGGGGAGCTGTTTTTT
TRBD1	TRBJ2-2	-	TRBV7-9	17	CASSRKGQDREGGELFF	TGTGCCAGCAGTCGGAAAGGCCAGGACAGGGAAGGCGGGGAGCTGTTTTTT
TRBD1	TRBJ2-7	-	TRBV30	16	CAWSVRRGGPLYEQYF	TGTGCCTGGAGTGTAAGGCGAGGGGGCCCCCTCTACGAGCAGTACTTC
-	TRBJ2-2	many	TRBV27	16	CASSLWGSANTGELFF	TGTGCCAGCAGTTTATGGGGAAGTGCGAACACCGGGGAGCTGTTTTTT
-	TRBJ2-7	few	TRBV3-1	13	CASRSSQGYEQYF	TGTGCCAGCAGGAGTTCGCAGGGCTACGAGCAGTACTTC
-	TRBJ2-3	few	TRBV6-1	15	CASSARGGIMDTQYF	TGTGCCAGCAGCGCCAGGGGCGGCATTATGGATACGCAGTATTTT
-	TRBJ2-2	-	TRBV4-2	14	CASSQVVGGGELFF	TGTGCCAGCAGCCAAGTAGTTGGAGGCGGGGAGCTGTTTTTT
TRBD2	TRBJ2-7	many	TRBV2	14	CASSSNGGRSEQYF	TGTGCCAGCAGTTCGAACGGCGGGAGATCCGAGCAGTACTTC
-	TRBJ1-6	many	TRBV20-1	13	CSTRGPYNSPLHF	TGCAGTACCCGAGGACCTTATAATTCACCCCTCCACTTT
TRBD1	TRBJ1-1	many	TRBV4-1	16	CASSPSGWDRDTEAFF	TGCGCCAGCAGCCCGTCCGGTTGGGACAGGGACACTGAAGCTTTCTTT
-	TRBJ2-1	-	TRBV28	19	CAGHEQGGRFSVNGNEQFF	TGTGCCGGGCACGAGCAGGGGGGCCGGTTCAGTGTGAATGGCAATGAGCAGTTCTTC
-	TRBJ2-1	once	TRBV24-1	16	CATSDRDFRGSNEQFF	TGTGCCACCAGTGACCGGGACTTCAGAGGTTCCAATGAGCAGTTCTTC
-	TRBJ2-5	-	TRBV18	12	CASSPPKETQYF	TGTGCCAGCTCACCACCGAAGGAGACCCAGTACTTC
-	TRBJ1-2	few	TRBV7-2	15	CASSLTTGTNYGYTF	TGTGCCAGCAGTTTAACCACAGGCACTAACTATGGCTACACCTTC
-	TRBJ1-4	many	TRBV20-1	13	CSAKDSVDEKLFF	TGCAGTGCTAAGGACTCCGTTGATGAAAAACTGTTTTTT
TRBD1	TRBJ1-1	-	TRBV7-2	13	CASSSGGWTEAFF	TGTGCCAGCAGTTCAGGGGGTTGGACTGAAGCTTTCTTT
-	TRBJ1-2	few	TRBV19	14	CASSRRWGVRGYTF	TGTGCCAGTAGCAGAAGGTGGGGAGTGAGAGGCTACACCTTC
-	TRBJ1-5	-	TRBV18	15	CASSPRDGGSGPQHF	TGTGCCAGCTCACCAAGGGACGGGGGAAGTGGGCCCCAGCATTTT
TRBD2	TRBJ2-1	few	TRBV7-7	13	CASSPLAGNEQFF	TGTGCCAGCAGCCCTCTAGCGGGGAATGAGCAGTTCTTC
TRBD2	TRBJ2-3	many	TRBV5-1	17	CASSFGTSGRNTDTQYF	TGCGCCAGCAGCTTCGGGACTAGCGGAAGAAACACAGATACGCAGTATTTT
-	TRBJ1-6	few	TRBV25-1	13	CASTGTGGSPLHF	TGTGCCAGCACTGGCACAGGAGGATCACCCCTCCACTTT
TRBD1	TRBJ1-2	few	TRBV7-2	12	CASSFPGTAGTF	TGTGCCAGCAGCTTCCCTGGGACAGCTGGCACCTTC
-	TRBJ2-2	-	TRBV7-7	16	CASSLEFSQDTGELFF	TGTGCTAGCAGCTTAGAGTTCTCCCAGGACACCGGGGAGCTGTTTTTT
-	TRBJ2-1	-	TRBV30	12	CAWRPAYNEQFF	TGTGCCTGGAGACCAGCCTACAATGAGCAGTTCTTC
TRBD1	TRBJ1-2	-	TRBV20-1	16	CSATPGQGAPDYGYTF	TGCAGTGCTACCCCGGGACAGGGGGCCCCGGACTATGGCTACACCTTC
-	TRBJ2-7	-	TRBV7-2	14	CAISVGTHIYEQYF	TGTGCCATCAGCGTCGGCACTCATATCTACGAGCAGTACTTC
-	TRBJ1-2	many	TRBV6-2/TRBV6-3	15	CASSYSLRGWYGYTF	TGTGCCAGCAGTTACTCCCTAAGGGGTTGGTATGGCTACACCTTC